What follows are 5 T cell receptor beta chains derived from one specimen sequenced in a study of T cells in Graves' hyperthyroidism and ophthalmopathy. Amplification yielded TCR beta CDR3 regions, with RNA transcripts as the source. Initially, a first-round RT-PCR of the TCR CDR3 employed the HTBI primer set. TCRdb independently ran MiXCR on the multiplex PCR reads; one entry per CDR3 protein. The sample carries approximately 640,000 distinct CDR3 sequences, nearly 45% recorded once. The sequenced sample was peripheral blood or thyroid tissue (not recorded which). The receptors shown here come from an adult man with Graves' disease, either hyperthyroidism or ophthalmopathy (not recorded which).

This clonotype was detected a few times. The V and J genes are TRBV6-5 and TRBJ2-5; D might be TRBD2 (6 bases). Germline CDR1 is MNHEY and CDR2 is SVGAGI. The V end was cut by 6 bases, the J end by 4 bases, with 18 bases between. This CDR3 is 15 amino acids long. The CDR3 nucleotides read TGTGCCAGCAGCAAGCGGGCAGGATTGCGAGAGACCCAGTACTTC. Its protein product is CASSKRAGLRETQYF.

The chain recombines TRBV7-8 with TRBJ1-5; 9 bases fit TRBD1. The CDR3 is made up of 15 amino acids. Germline V gives CDR1 SGHVS, CDR2 FQNEAQ. The ends lost 4 bases at V and 6 bases at J; junction bases unmatched: 7. CDR3 DNA: TGTGCCAGCAGCTCCACAGGGGGCAGGCTTCAGCCCCAGCATTTT. Protein sequence: CASSSTGGRLQPQHF.

This clonotype was recorded a few times. The J gene is TRBJ1-1, the V gene TRBV7-8; D gene uncertain. CDR1 and CDR2 (germline): SGHVS, FQNEAQ. V lost 7 bases, J lost 2 bases, and 11 bases lay in between. This CDR3 is built from 13 residues. CDR3 coding DNA: TGTGCCAGCAAGTCCTCTAGAAACACTGAAGCTTTCTTT. Translating it yields CASKSSRNTEAFF.

The count of this clonotype is one. This rearrangement joins TRBV29-1 to TRBJ2-7; D is possibly TRBD1 (5 bases). Germline CDR1 and CDR2: SQVTM and ANQGSEA. Trimming cost V 7 bases and J 1 base, with 11 bases left between them. The CDR3 spans 12 residues. This CDR3 is CSAPDTSYEQYF. As DNA, the CDR3 is TGCAGCGCGCCGGACACGTCCTACGAGCAGTACTTC.

Comments on this clonotype: Being one base from a much bigger clone, this may be a read error. Written as DNA, the CDR3 is TGTGCCAGCAGCTTAGCATACCAGGGGACCCAGCATTTT. The encoded protein is CASSLAYQGTQHF. The chain couples TRBV7-9 to TRBJ1-5; D is perhaps TRBD1 (6 bases). CDR3 length equals 13 residues. V was trimmed by 0 bases and J by 11 bases, leaving 11 bases between them. Germline values: CDR1 SEHNR, CDR2 FQNEAQ (reference sequence). Together with reference TRBV7-9 and TRBJ1-5, the CDR3 gives the full variable domain: DTGVSQNPRHKITKRGQNVTFRCDPISEHNRLYWYRQTLGQGPEFLTYFQNEAQLEKSRLLSDRFSAERPKGSFSTLEIQRTEQGDSAMYLCASSLAYQGTQHFGDGTRLSIL.